The entry below gives a single TCR beta chain sequence along with its context. What this receptor recognizes is not known. Within one base of it there is no much larger clone, and no base qualities were kept. This sample was included in a study of T cell responses to AZD1222 COVID-19 vaccine (dated by TCRdb to the early 2020s). As for the study more broadly: Because spike-specific TCR depth and breadth did not differ between the two schedules, AZD1222 recipients who got a second dose at roughly 4 weeks were pooled with those who got a second dose at roughly 12 weeks. Enrollment into the trials was organized by age into subgroups of 18-55, 56-69 and 70-plus years, and those subgroups contained roughly 140, 27 and 60 TCR-sequenced participants, respectively. TCR sequencing was performed for about 240 trial participants, of whom about 200 were given two doses of AZD1222 and 26 were given two doses of MenACWY control vaccine. Findings and caveats that apply to the study as a whole: Participants were mostly white British and included more females than males, and it was suggested by the authors that clonal diversity may have been underestimated. Because no samples from the day 14 peak response were available, repertoires could be characterized only after the peak T cell response. Nearly half of unique spike-specific TCRs reportedly recognized epitopes outside regions mutated in the B.1.351 and B.1.1.7 variants. In the small 56-69-year group, the increase in depth fell short of significance, most likely because of low power. Conclusions about previously exposed vaccinees are limited because only 6 or 7 AZD1222 recipients were SARS-CoV-2 seropositive at baseline. After two AZD1222 doses, spike-specific TCR breadth and depth were significantly higher than at day 0 and than in MenACWY recipients. The whole spike protein was spanned by vaccine-associated CD4 TCRs, and dominant responses were seen in regions 160-218 and 743-854.

The sample's time point, from its label and the paper: baseline before first vaccination. Vaccinee samples were obtained from the UK trials COV001 and COV002, which included a single-blind randomized controlled phase 2/3 trial of AZD1222 (ChAdOx1 nCoV-19) in healthy adults. For TCRbeta chain sequencing, PBMC samples were collected from trial participants at day 0 and at day 28 after the second dose. The CDR3 regions of human TCRbeta chains were analyzed by immunosequencing. On the authors' methods: TCRs in the repertoires were compared against a reference library of SARS-CoV-2-specific TCRs that had been generated with the MIRA antigen-specificity platform. Breadth meant the fraction of unique TCRs that were SARS-CoV-2-associated, whereas depth meant the fraction of total T cells that were SARS-CoV-2-associated. Using the MIRA data, each spike-specific TCR was assigned both to the spike region to which the TCR was reactive and to a CD4 or CD8 class. Log10-transformed breadth and depth values were compared by one-way ANOVA with Sidak's multiple comparisons tests. TCRdb retrieved this table from immuneACCESS and kept in-frame rearrangements only. Not all clones are present; in checked studies, unresolved V genes account for under half, and no reason is known for the remainder. D and trimming come from the DNA, and the V and J calls and clone size come from that table. For this sample there are some 130,000 clones; 89% appear just once. The ten largest clonotypes hold 6.3% of the sample.

From the cysteine through the phenylalanine, the CDR3 covers 15 amino acids. The sequence is cut down to CDR3 DNA, 45 bases in frame from base 1. The CDR1 and CDR2 encoded by the germline V gene (reference sequence) are GTSNPN and SVGIG. Trimmed from V: 0 bases; trimmed from J: 7 bases; junction bases lacking a gene match: 7. The receptor chain draws on TRBV30 and TRBJ1-4, with 8 bases in between that match TRBD1. This TCR derives from an adult in good health. The sample in question was peripheral blood, obtained on day 0 of AZD1222 vaccination. Here the CDR3 is given as CAWSVQGAQSEKLFF. The DNA reads TGTGCCTGGAGTGTCCAGGGGGCACAGAGTGAAAAACTGTTTTTT.